Listed below are T cell receptor beta chains from one sample, sequenced in a study of shared clonotypes between healthy human individuals. Assay: immunoSEQ multiplex PCR; the TCRdb copy retains only in-frame clones and omits some. The profile shows over 400,000 clones, about 96% of them singletons. The sequenced material came from naive CD4+ T cells sorted from blood. These receptor sequences come from a woman aged 30 to 39 in good health. The CDR3 runs from the conserved cysteine through the conserved F or W. Each record gives: D gene, J gene, clone size, V gene, CDR3 DNA, CDR3 protein. A D gene is named only where the DNA matches it firmly. Only part of the rows carry a size: once, few, many, or a class if the clone is expanded.

TRBD1,TRBJ2-6,.,TRBV4-1,TGCGCCAGCAGCCCACTAGGACAGGGTGGCTCTGGGGCCAACGTCCTGACTTTC,CASSPLGQGGSGANVLTF
TRBD1,TRBJ1-1,.,TRBV28,TGTGCCAGCAGCCCTCCGGGACAGGGGTTCCCTGAAGCTTTCTTT,CASSPPGQGFPEAFF
TRBD1,TRBJ2-1,.,TRBV6-1,TGTGCCAGCAGTCCAGGACAGGCGGCCTTAAATGAGCAGTTCTTC,CASSPGQAALNEQFF
.,TRBJ2-1,.,TRBV6-1,TGTGCCAGCATAGCGTACTCCTACAATGAGCAGTTCTTC,CASIAYSYNEQFF
.,TRBJ2-7,.,TRBV4-2,TGTGCCAGCAGCCAGAGCGGAGGGCCCAGCTCCTACGAGCAGTACTTC,CASSQSGGPSSYEQYF
.,TRBJ1-1,.,TRBV11-3,TGTGCCAGCAGTCCGGGCTCTCAAAGGTCTGAAGCTTTCTTT,CASSPGSQRSEAFF
.,TRBJ2-2,.,TRBV5-4,TGTGCCAGCAGCGACGGACTTCTCGGGGAGCTGTTTTTT,CASSDGLLGELFF
.,TRBJ2-1,.,TRBV5-6,TGTGCCAGCAGTCTTATGTTGGCGGCCTACAATGAGCAGTTCTTC,CASSLMLAAYNEQFF
.,TRBJ1-2,.,TRBV12-5,TGTGCTAGTGGTTTTGGGGATTCCCCCCATGGCTACACCTTC,CASGFGDSPHGYTF
.,TRBJ2-2,.,TRBV28,TGTGCCAGCAGTTTTTTGGCCACCGGGGAGCTGTTTTTT,CASSFLATGELFF
TRBD1,TRBJ1-3,.,TRBV13,TGTGCCAGCAGCCAATTCCGGGACAGGGGAAAGGGGCTTGGAAACACCATATATTTT,CASSQFRDRGKGLGNTIYF
TRBD1,TRBJ1-1,once,TRBV25-1,TGTGCCAGCAGTGGGACAGGGGAGACTGAAGCTTTCTTT,CASSGTGETEAFF
TRBD1,TRBJ2-1,.,TRBV19,TGTGCCAGTACCAGACAGGGATCGGCCTACAATGAGCAGTTCTTC,CASTRQGSAYNEQFF
.,TRBJ1-4,.,TRBV6-6,TGTGCCAGCAACACAGGTGGTGTTGAAAAACTGTTTTTT,CASNTGGVEKLFF
.,TRBJ1-3,few,TRBV30,TGTGCCTGGAGTAAAGGGGGCTCTGGAAACACCATATATTTT,CAWSKGGSGNTIYF
TRBD2,TRBJ2-5,.,TRBV5-1,TGCGCCAGCAGCGTGGAAGGGCGGGAGGAGACCCAGTACTTC,CASSVEGREETQYF
TRBD1,TRBJ1-2,.,TRBV18,TGTGCCAGCTCACCACCCCCAGGGGGCACATCTAACTATGGCTACACCTTC,CASSPPPGGTSNYGYTF
.,TRBJ2-1,.,TRBV11-3,TGTGCCAGCAGCGCCGGACTCATCGTTGGCAATGAGCAGTTCTTC,CASSAGLIVGNEQFF
.,TRBJ1-5,.,TRBV19,TGTGCCAGTAATAGGGGGTCTAGCAATCAGCCCCAGCATTTT,CASNRGSSNQPQHF
.,TRBJ1-1,.,TRBV7-9,TGTGCCAGCAGGCAAGGGCAGGGGAACACTGAAGCTTTCTTT,CASRQGQGNTEAFF
TRBD1,TRBJ1-1,.,TRBV7-2,TGTGCCAGCAGTTCAAATACAGGGGTGAACACTGAAGCTTTCTTT,CASSSNTGVNTEAFF
TRBD2,TRBJ2-1,.,TRBV6-4,TGTGCCAGCAGTGGACTAGCGGGAGGTTTCGGTGAGCAGTTCTTC,CASSGLAGGFGEQFF